The 24 T cell receptor beta chains in this list originate from one sample, sequenced in a study of early T cells in non-severe SARS-CoV-2 infection (dated by TCRdb to the early 2020s). Library generation was performed with 5' RACE. Sequencing took place on a NextSeq 500. TCRdb trimmed the raw reads at Q25, called clones with MiXCR and kept productive beta chains. One record per CDR3 amino acid sequence lists the most common genes and DNA. Within this sample are 35,000 to 40,000 distinct CDR3 sequences, with around 6.1% of them counted one time only. The top ten clones comprise roughly 25% of the sample. Sequenced sample: whole blood. Receptors originate from an adult who was a healthcare worker with PCR-confirmed SARS-CoV-2 infection or an uninfected control (not recorded which).

This clonotype has ten or more counts. The chain is built from TRBV6-2 or TRBV6-3 and TRBJ2-2; D gene ambiguous. Germline V gene lookup returns CDR1 MNHEY and CDR2 SVGEGT. Trimming took 0 bases from V and 4 from J, leaving 12 bases between them. This CDR3 region has 16 residues. The CDR3: CASSYSIAAGTGELFF. The CDR3 region has the DNA TGTGCCAGCAGTTACTCGATTGCGGCAGGCACCGGGGAGCTGTTTTTT.

The sample holds many counts of this clonotype. This chain joins TRBV3-1 and TRBJ2-3; tentatively, D is TRBD2 (6 bases). The germline V and J ends were trimmed by 4 bases and 0 bases, with 8 bases remaining between them. Germline V CDR1 and CDR2: LGHDT, YNNKEL (reference sequence). This CDR3 is built from 14 residues. The CDR3 sequence: CASSPSGSTDTQYF. Written as DNA, the CDR3 is TGTGCCAGCAGCCCGAGCGGGAGCACAGATACGCAGTATTTT.

This clonotype has ten or more counts. The V call is TRBV29-1, the J call TRBJ2-1, with D tentatively TRBD1 (5 bases). Germline loops: CDR1 SQVTM, CDR2 ANQGSEA. The V end lost 4 bases, the J end lost 1 base, and 8 bases lay between the germline ends. The CDR3 loop spans 13 amino acids. The CDR3 nucleotides read TGCAGCGTTGCAGGGTTTTCCTACAATGAGCAGTTCTTC. Protein sequence: CSVAGFSYNEQFF.

The chain combines TRBV6-1 with TRBJ2-3; D is perhaps TRBD1 (6 bases). This CDR3 spans 14 amino acids. From germline, CDR1 is MNHNS and CDR2 SASEGT. Trimming removed 6 bases from V and 6 bases from J, with 16 bases in between. CDR3 sequence: CASSSWTESDTQYF. The CDR3 nucleotides are TGTGCCAGCAGCTCATGGACAGAGTCGGATACGCAGTATTTT.

Only a few counts were recorded for this clonotype. Sequence at one end of the junction differs from germline and may be a read error. This chain uses TRBV6-1 with TRBJ2-1; D may be TRBD2 (5 bases). The CDR3 has 16 amino acids. The germline V gene has CDR1 MNHNS and CDR2 SASEGT. The CDR3 reads CVSRSGSGRSYNEQFF. DNA for the CDR3: TGTGTCAGCAGATCAGGAAGCGGCCGCTCCTACAATGAGCAGTTCTTC.

V and J are TRBV29-1 and TRBJ2-3, with 9 nucleotides matching TRBD1. V was pared by 1 base and J by 1 base, with 0 bases of the junction left unmatched. The CDR3 consists of 14 residues. Germline CDR1 is SQVTM and CDR2 is ANQGSEA. This CDR3 is CSVEGTGGTDTQYF. The CDR3 nucleotides are TGCAGCGTTGAAGGGACAGGGGGCACAGATACGCAGTATTTT.

This clonotype has a count of ten or more. The genes are TRBV7-3 and TRBJ2-1; D remains unclear. V lost 5 bases, J lost 6 bases, and 11 bases lay in between. Germline V CDR1 and CDR2: SGHTA, FQGTGA. This CDR3 is 13 amino acids long. The CDR3 DNA is TGTGCCAGCAGCCCAGCCGGGCCCAATGAGCAGTTCTTC. It codes for CASSPAGPNEQFF.

This clonotype was seen repeatedly, ten times or more. This chain uses TRBV10-3 with TRBJ2-7; D might be TRBD1 (5 bases). The germline V gene encodes CDR1 ENHRY and CDR2 SYGVKD. V was cut by 1 base and J by 5 bases, with 15 bases left in between. CDR3 length: 15 residues. The CDR3 sequence is CAISEWKGRVHEQYF. CDR3 coding DNA: TGTGCCATCAGTGAGTGGAAGGGGCGCGTCCACGAGCAGTACTTC.

This clonotype was found a few times. The chain couples TRBV25-1 to TRBJ1-1, with D perhaps TRBD1 (5 bases). This CDR3 spans 15 amino acids. V was clipped by 0 bases and J by 1 base, with 9 bases between them. Germline assignment: CDR1 MGHDK and CDR2 SYGVNS. The CDR3 DNA follows: TGTGCCAGCAGTGAATATCAAGGGGAGAACACTGAAGCTTTCTTT. This gives the protein CASSEYQGENTEAFF. Full variable domain (outside the CDR3, taken from reference TRBV25-1 and TRBJ1-1): EADIYQTPRYLVIGTGKKITLECSQTMGHDKMYWYQQDPGMELHLIHYSYGVNSTEKGDLSSESTVSRIRTEHFPLTLESARPSHTSQYLCASSEYQGENTEAFFGQGTRLTVV.

Many counts were recorded for this clonotype. The chain couples TRBV2 to TRBJ2-7; D is ambiguous. Trimming shortened V by 7 bases and J by 3 bases, and 22 bases separated the two germline ends. CDR3 size: 16 residues. Germline V CDR1 and CDR2: SNHLY, FYNNEI. As DNA, the CDR3 is TGTGCCAGCATTCAGGCCCCGAGGATCGATATCTACGAGCAGTACTTC. It encodes CASIQAPRIDIYEQYF.

The table lists this clonotype with a few counts. The chain carries TRBV2 and TRBJ2-7; 11 bases map to TRBD1. Germline V gives CDR1 SNHLY, CDR2 FYNNEI. The J segment lost 3 bases and the V segment lost 6 bases, leaving 4 bases of the junction unmatched. The length of the CDR3 is 14 residues. The CDR3 here is CASRTGTGGYEQYF. DNA of the CDR3: TGTGCCAGCAGGACCGGGACAGGGGGCTACGAGCAGTACTTC.

This clonotype was picked up many times. CDR3 loop: CASSLRRESTGELFF. CDR3 DNA sequence: TGTGCCAGCAGCTTACGCAGGGAAAGCACCGGGGAGCTGTTTTTT. The chain couples TRBV7-8 to TRBJ2-2, with D possibly being TRBD1 (5 bases). CDR3 length: 15 residues. The V gene lost 2 bases and the J gene lost 4 bases, with 11 bases spanning the gap. Germline loops: CDR1 SGHVS, CDR2 FQNEAQ. The full variable domain, rest sourced from reference TRBV7-8 and TRBJ2-2, is GAGVSQSPRYKVAKRGQDVALRCDPISGHVSLFWYQQALGQGPEFLTYFQNEAQLDKSGLPSDRFFAERPEGSVSTLKIQRTQQEDSAVYLCASSLRRESTGELFFGEGSRLTVL.

This clonotype has a count of ten or more. The J gene is TRBJ2-2, the V gene TRBV2; 7 bases match TRBD1. This CDR3 region has 14 residues. The junction had 3 bases not matched to a gene; V was cut back by 5 bases and J by 3 bases. Germline assignment: CDR1 SNHLY and CDR2 FYNNEI. Written as DNA, the CDR3 is TGTGCCAGCAGTCGACAGGGTGACACCGGGGAGCTGTTTTTT. This sequence encodes CASSRQGDTGELFF.

This clonotype was detected ten times or more. The DNA for the CDR3 is TGTGCTAGGGGGGCAGCCCTCTCCTACAATGAGCAGTTCTTC. Translation gives CARGAALSYNEQFF. The chain combines TRBV9 with TRBJ2-1; D tentatively fits TRBD1 or TRBD2 (6 bases each). Per the germline V gene, CDR1 is SGDLS and CDR2 is YYNGEE. CDR3 size: 14 residues.

The chain links TRBV5-1 to TRBJ2-7; 9 bases are shared with TRBD2. The V and J ends lost 4 bases and 6 bases, in that order; junction bases with no gene match: 5. Germline V gene data show CDR1 as SGHRS and CDR2 as YFSETQ. The CDR3 has 13 amino acids. CDR3: CASSLTSGSEQYF. CDR3 sequence (DNA): TGCGCCAGCAGCCTGACTAGCGGCAGCGAGCAGTACTTC.

V gene TRBV10-3 combines with J gene TRBJ2-1; 8 nucleotides match TRBD1. CDR1 is ENHRY, CDR2 SYGVKD, per germline. The CDR3 has 15 residues. J was trimmed by 9 bases and V by 2 bases; bases with no gene match: 9. The CDR3 nucleotides are TGTGCCATCAGTGAGCTCGGACAGGGAATGGTTGAGCAGTTCTTC. It encodes CAISELGQGMVEQFF.

The chain recombines TRBV7-3 with TRBJ2-2; D is uncertain. This CDR3 comprises 14 residues. Germline V CDR1 and CDR2: SGHTA, FQGTGA. Deletions cut 1 base from V and 4 bases from J, with 7 bases between. DNA of the CDR3: TGTGCCAGCAGCTTAAGTCCGGTCACCGGGGAGCTGTTTTTT. Translating gives CASSLSPVTGELFF.

In this sample, this clonotype turned up many times. This sequence joins TRBV29-1 and TRBJ2-4; TRBD1 is a possible D gene (6 bases). V was clipped by 3 bases and J by 7 bases, with 10 bases between them. The CDR3 has 12 residues. Germline loops: CDR1 SQVTM, CDR2 ANQGSEA. The CDR3 nucleotides read TGCAGCGTTGAGGTTCAGGGGAACATTCAGTACTTC. It codes for CSVEVQGNIQYF.

The chain carries TRBV7-9 and TRBJ1-1; TRBD1 might be the D (6 bases). Germline V gene data show CDR1 as SEHNR and CDR2 as FQNEAQ (reference sequence). The V end was cut by 5 bases, the J end by 7 bases, with 11 bases between. The CDR3 has 12 amino acids. This CDR3 is CASSPQTGEAFF. In nucleotides, the CDR3 is TGTGCCAGCAGCCCACAGACAGGTGAAGCTTTCTTT.

This clonotype was seen at least ten times. The V call is TRBV29-1, the J call TRBJ1-1, with a weak D call TRBD1 (5 bases). The CDR3 covers 12 residues. V lost 1 base and J lost 4, with 7 bases in between. Germline loops: CDR1 SQVTM, CDR2 ANQGSEA. The CDR3 protein is CSVEARGTEAFF. In DNA, the CDR3 is TGCAGCGTTGAAGCAAGGGGCACTGAAGCTTTCTTT.

This clonotype was seen repeatedly, ten times or more. The CDR3 is CASSLGGGHSSYNEQFF. DNA of the CDR3: TGTGCCAGCAGCTTAGGAGGAGGGCATAGCTCCTACAATGAGCAGTTCTTC. The chain uses TRBV7-2 and TRBJ2-1; D perhaps matches TRBD2 (6 bases). The germline V and J ends were trimmed by 1 base and 0 bases, with 13 bases remaining between them. CDR1 and CDR2 (germline): SGHTA, FQGNSA. This CDR3 has 17 residues.

This clonotype was counted ten times or more. The chain is built from TRBV20-1 and TRBJ2-1; 8 bases fit TRBD2. CDR1 DFQATT and CDR2 SNEGSKA come from the germline V gene (reference sequence). The CDR3 is 15 residues long. V shed 5 bases and J 0 bases; nucleotides not matched to a gene: 6. CDR3 bases: TGCAGTGCTGGACTAGCACCCTCCTCCTACAATGAGCAGTTCTTC. Protein product: CSAGLAPSSYNEQFF.

At least ten counts were recorded for this clonotype. The V and J genes are TRBV4-2 and TRBJ2-5; 10 nucleotides line up with TRBD2. Per the germline V gene, CDR1 is LGHNA and CDR2 is YNFKEQ. V gave up 1 base and J gave up 2 bases; unmatched junction bases: 7. This CDR3 comprises 17 residues. The CDR3: CASSQVGVAGGQETQYF. In nucleotides, the CDR3 is TGTGCCAGCAGCCAAGTCGGGGTAGCGGGGGGACAAGAGACCCAGTACTTC.

This clonotype was found many times. This rearrangement joins TRBV11-1 to TRBJ2-1; 9 positions match TRBD2. The V gene's germline CDR1 is SGHAT and CDR2 FQDESV (reference sequence). The CDR3 covers 14 residues. The V segment lost 3 bases and the J segment 10 bases; nucleotides outside the gene matches: 7. The CDR3 protein is CASSFLAGEGEQFF. The CDR3 DNA follows: TGTGCCAGCAGCTTTTTAGCGGGAGAAGGGGAGCAGTTCTTC.